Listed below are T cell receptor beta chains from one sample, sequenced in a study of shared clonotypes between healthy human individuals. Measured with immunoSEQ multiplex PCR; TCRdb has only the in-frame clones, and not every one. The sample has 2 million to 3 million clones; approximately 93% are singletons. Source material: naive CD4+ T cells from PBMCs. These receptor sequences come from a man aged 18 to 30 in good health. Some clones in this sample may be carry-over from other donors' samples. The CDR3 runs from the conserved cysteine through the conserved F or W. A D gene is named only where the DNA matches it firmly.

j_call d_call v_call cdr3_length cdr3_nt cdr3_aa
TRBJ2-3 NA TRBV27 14 TGTGCCAGCAGTGTCCAGGGTTCCACAGATACGCAGTATTTT CASSVQGSTDTQYF
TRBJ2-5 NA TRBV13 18 TGTGCCAGCAGCCCAAATCCCGACAGGTCCCCCGCACCGGGTGAGCAGTACTTC CASSPNPDRSPAPGEQYF
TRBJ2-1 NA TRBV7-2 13 TGTGCCAGCAGCTTAGCGCTGGGGGATGAGCAGTTCTTC CASSLALGDEQFF
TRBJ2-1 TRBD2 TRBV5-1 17 TGCGCCAGCAGCTTGGCCGGACTAGCGGGCGCCTACAATGAGCAGTTCTTC CASSLAGLAGAYNEQFF
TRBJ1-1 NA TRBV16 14 TGTGCCAGCAGCCTCTCGGAACATAGCACTGAAGCTTTCTTT CASSLSEHSTEAFF
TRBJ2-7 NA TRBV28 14 TGTGCCAGCGGGACCGGGTTCACTTCCTACGAGCAGTACTTC CASGTGFTSYEQYF
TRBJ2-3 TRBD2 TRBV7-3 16 TGTGCCAGCAGCCGAATAGCGGGAGGTGGTACAGATACGCAGTATTTT CASSRIAGGGTDTQYF
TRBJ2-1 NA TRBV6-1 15 TGTGCCAGCAGTGAAGTACAGGGAGGGTACAATGAGCAGTTCTTC CASSEVQGGYNEQFF
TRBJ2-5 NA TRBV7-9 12 TGTGCCAGCAGCCCCCCCCCGGAGACCCAGTACTTC CASSPPPETQYF
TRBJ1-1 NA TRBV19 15 TGTGCCAGTAGATTTCGTAAGGGGATGGACACTGAAGCTTTCTTT CASRFRKGMDTEAFF
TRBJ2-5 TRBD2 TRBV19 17 TGTGCCAGTAGTGACCTTTTAGCGGGAGGGAGCCAAGAGACCCAGTACTTC CASSDLLAGGSQETQYF